Shown below are 22 T cell receptor beta chains from a single sample sequenced in a study of cytomegalovirus exposure and HLA in healthy donors (TCRdb year 2017). The receptor library was made with the immunoSEQ multiplex PCR assay. A mixture of 60 forward primers for TCR Vbeta segments and 13 reverse primers for TCR Jbeta segments was used in the multiplex PCR. TCRdb provides this immuneACCESS table in a form limited to in-frame rearrangements. Some clones are lacking; in checked studies, under half of them reflect an unresolved V gene, and why the rest are absent is not known. The sample table includes 150,000 to 200,000 clones. The ten most abundant clones make up 0.7% to 1% of the sample. The sample consisted of PBMCs. These receptors were taken from a woman aged 18-29 years in good health and CMV-seropositive.

The V and J genes are TRBV2 and TRBJ2-7, with D uncertain. This CDR3 has 14 residues. Trimming left V 1 base short and J 5 bases short, with 12 bases between. Germline CDR1 SNHLY, CDR2 FYNNEI. CDR3 nucleotide sequence: TGTGCCAGCAGTGAAGATGTCAGAACGAACGAGCAGTACTTC. It yields the protein CASSEDVRTNEQYF. Supplemented by reference TRBV2 and TRBJ2-7, the full variable domain reads EPEVTQTPSHQVTQMGQEVILRCVPISNHLYFYWYRQILGQKVEFLVSFYNNEISEKSEIFDDQFSVERPDGSNFTLKIRSTKLEDSAMYFCASSEDVRTNEQYFGPGTRLTVT.

This chain uses TRBV18 with TRBJ1-1, with unresolved D. Per the germline V gene, CDR1 is KGHSH and CDR2 is LQKENI. This CDR3 has 13 residues. The V gene lost 3 bases and the J gene lost 5 bases, with 10 bases spanning the gap. The CDR3 bases are TGTGCCAGCTCACCCTCGGAGGGAACTGAAGCTTTCTTT. Translation: CASSPSEGTEAFF.

The rearrangement links TRBV7-9 to TRBJ1-2, with D perhaps TRBD1 (6 bases). V was cut by 8 bases and J by 6 bases, with 22 bases left in between. CDR1 SEHNR and CDR2 FQNEAQ come from the germline V gene (reference sequence). This CDR3 region has 15 residues. CDR3 nucleotides: TGTGCCAGCTCCCGGGGGGGGGCACCGGGTGATGGCTACACCTTC. Translated, it gives CASSRGGAPGDGYTF.

The rearrangement uses TRBV5-4 and TRBJ2-3; 9 bases line up with TRBD2. J lost 0 bases, V lost 0 bases, and 5 bases had no gene match. The CDR3 is made up of 17 amino acids. Germline V gene sequence: CDR1 SGHNT, CDR2 YYREEE (reference sequence). The CDR3 region is CASSLALAGSSTDTQYF. The CDR3 bases are TGTGCCAGCAGCTTGGCCCTAGCGGGGTCTAGCACAGATACGCAGTATTTT.

This chain joins TRBV5-1 and TRBJ2-1; 7 bases line up with TRBD2. The V and J ends lost 5 bases and 3 bases, in that order; junction bases with no gene match: 5. CDR1 is SGHRS, CDR2 YFSETQ, per germline. CDR3 size: 14 residues. The CDR3: CASSGGGYYNEQFF. CDR3 in DNA: TGCGCCAGCAGTGGGGGGGGTTACTACAATGAGCAGTTCTTC.

This chain connects TRBV11-2 to TRBJ2-1, with 9 bases matching TRBD2. Germline V lookup: CDR1 SGHAT, CDR2 FQNNGV. The CDR3 is made up of 16 amino acids. With 5 bases clipped from V and 8 bases from J, the junction kept 13 bases outside the gene matches. The CDR3 loop reads CASSQMGLAALDEQFF. DNA of the CDR3: TGTGCCAGCAGCCAAATGGGACTAGCTGCCTTAGATGAGCAGTTCTTC.

The V call is TRBV9, the J call TRBJ1-2, with 7 positions matching TRBD1. The CDR3 has 14 residues. Germline CDR1 and CDR2: SGDLS and YYNGEE. The V and J ends lost 4 bases and 5 bases, in that order; junction bases with no gene match: 8. Here the CDR3 reads CASSNRDRGYGYTF. The CDR3, as DNA: TGTGCCAGCAGCAACAGGGACAGAGGATATGGCTACACCTTC.

The chain links TRBV9 to TRBJ2-5; D is possibly TRBD2 (6 bases). Looked up from germline, CDR1 is SGDLS and CDR2 is YYNGEE. Trimming shortened V by 3 bases and J by 3 bases, and 12 bases separated the two germline ends. This CDR3 has 14 residues. The CDR3 nucleotides are TGTGCCAGCAGCGACACGGGAGCCGAAGAGACCCAGTACTTC. It is translated as CASSDTGAEETQYF.

V and J are TRBV2 and TRBJ2-7, with D possibly matching TRBD2 (6 bases). This CDR3 is built from 13 residues. With 10 bases removed from V and 3 bases from J, the gap between germline ends came to 16 bases. Germline V gene lookup returns CDR1 SNHLY and CDR2 FYNNEI. Here the CDR3 DNA reads TGTGCCACCTCGGCGGCGGGGATCTACGAGCAGTACTTC. Translated: CATSAAGIYEQYF.

The V call is TRBV7-9, the J call TRBJ2-5; no reliable D call. CDR1 SEHNR and CDR2 FQNEAQ come from the germline V gene (reference sequence). This CDR3 contains 13 residues. With 1 base removed from V and 4 bases from J, the gap between germline ends came to 7 bases. The CDR3 loop is CASSLDSGETQYF. The CDR3 region has the DNA TGTGCCAGCAGCTTAGATTCGGGAGAGACCCAGTACTTC.

The chain joins TRBV11-2 to TRBJ2-3; 8 bases map to TRBD2. CDR3 length: 18 amino acids. The V gene's germline CDR1 is SGHAT and CDR2 FQNNGV. V lost 11 bases to trimming and J lost 4 bases; unmatched junction nucleotides: 23. The CDR3 is CAGSLGGGLKVYADTQYF. CDR3 sequence (DNA): TGTGCCGGTTCCCTGGGCGGGGGGCTCAAGGTGTATGCAGATACGCAGTATTTT. The full variable domain, rest sourced from reference TRBV11-2 and TRBJ2-3, is EAGVAQSPRYKIIEKRQSVAFWCNPISGHATLYWYQQILGQGPKLLIQFQNNGVVDDSQLPKDRFSAERLKGVDSTLKIQPAKLEDSAVYLCAGSLGGGLKVYADTQYFGPGTRLTVL.

The chain joins TRBV7-9 to TRBJ2-7, with 12 positions matching TRBD2. CDR1 is SEHNR and CDR2 is FQNEAQ in the germline V gene (reference sequence). V trimming: 5 bases; J trimming: 2 bases; junction bases outside the gene matches: 7. This CDR3 comprises 16 residues. The CDR3: CASSAKGLAGAYEQYF. The CDR3, as DNA: TGTGCCAGCAGCGCAAAGGGACTAGCGGGCGCCTACGAGCAGTACTTC. Complete variable domain (other parts from reference TRBV7-9 and TRBJ2-7): DTGVSQNPRHKITKRGQNVTFRCDPISEHNRLYWYRQTLGQGPEFLTYFQNEAQLEKSRLLSDRFSAERPKGSFSTLEIQRTEQGDSAMYLCASSAKGLAGAYEQYFGPGTRLTVT.

The V gene is TRBV7-3, the J gene TRBJ1-2, with 8 bases identical to TRBD1. Germline CDR1 is SGHTA and CDR2 is FQGTGA. J lost 13 bases, V lost 4 bases, and 20 bases had no gene match. The CDR3 totals 16 residues. CDR3 bases: TGTGCCAGCAGCTCCACCCCCAGGGACAGGCTGGTGTCCAGCACCTTC. This gives the protein CASSSTPRDRLVSSTF.

The chain has TRBV4-2 and TRBJ1-3; 10 nucleotides match TRBD1. The CDR3 consists of 18 residues. Germline V lookup: CDR1 LGHNA, CDR2 YNFKEQ. V shed 3 bases and J 4 bases; nucleotides not matched to a gene: 12. In DNA, the CDR3 is TGTGCCAGCAGCCACCCGGGACAGGGGCTTTTGGGAGGAAACACCATATATTTT. It specifies CASSHPGQGLLGGNTIYF.

The chain is built from TRBV10-2 and TRBJ2-1, with TRBD2 identical over 10 bases. The germline V gene has CDR1 WSHSY and CDR2 SAAADI. J gave up 8 bases and V 2 bases, and 6 bases lay outside the gene matches. The CDR3 contains 15 residues. CDR3 loop: CASSETASGSDEQFF. Written as DNA, the CDR3 is TGCGCCAGCAGTGAGACGGCTAGCGGGAGCGATGAGCAGTTCTTC.

The chain joins TRBV9 to TRBJ1-3, with 7 bases identical to TRBD1. The CDR3 contains 17 residues. CDR1 and CDR2 (germline): SGDLS, YYNGEE. Unmatched junction bases numbered 9, after V lost 2 bases and J lost 1 base. The CDR3 protein is CASSVSAGGVSGNTIYF. The DNA for the CDR3 is TGTGCCAGCAGCGTTAGTGCAGGGGGAGTTTCTGGAAACACCATATATTTT. Full variable domain (missing parts from reference TRBV9 and TRBJ1-3): DSGVTQTPKHLITATGQRVTLRCSPRSGDLSVYWYQQSLDQGLQFLIQYYNGEERAKGNILERFSAQQFPDLHSELNLSSLELGDSALYFCASSVSAGGVSGNTIYFGEGSWLTVV.

The chain employs TRBV13 and TRBJ2-7; D is ambiguous. Per the germline V gene, CDR1 is PRHDT and CDR2 is FYEKMQ (reference sequence). Trimming took 4 bases from V and 6 from J, leaving 13 bases between them. This CDR3 has 13 residues. The CDR3 region has the DNA TGTGCCAGCAGCTCGTCCCCCCAGGTCGAGCAGTACTTC. This sequence encodes CASSSSPQVEQYF.

The V call is TRBV30, the J call TRBJ2-7, with TRBD2 identical over 10 bases. This CDR3 region has 13 residues. The V gene end was trimmed by 3 bases and the J gene end by 7 bases; junction bases not matched to a gene: 6. Germline-derived CDR1 and CDR2 are GTSNPN and SVGIG (reference sequence). CDR3 amino acids: CAWSSSGSTEQYF. The CDR3 DNA reads TGTGCCTGGAGCTCTAGCGGGAGCACGGAGCAGTACTTC. The variable domain in full, completed from reference TRBV30 and TRBJ2-7, reads SQTIHQWPATLVQPVGSPLSLECTVEGTSNPNLYWYRQAAGRGLQLLFYSVGIGQISSEVPQNLSASRPQDRQFILSSKKLLLSDSGFYLCAWSSSGSTEQYFGPGTRLTVT.

The chain carries TRBV10-3 and TRBJ1-2, with 9 positions matching TRBD1. The germline gives CDR1 ENHRY, CDR2 SYGVKD. CDR3 size: 14 residues. Losses at the gene ends were 8 bases for V and 7 bases for J; bases not matched to a gene: 11. Here the CDR3 reads CAIGIQGAISGYTF. As DNA, the CDR3 is TGTGCCATCGGGATACAGGGGGCAATCTCTGGCTACACCTTC.

The gene calls are TRBV19 and TRBJ1-5, with 8 bases matching TRBD1. Germline values: CDR1 LNHDA, CDR2 SQIVND (reference sequence). J lost 5 bases, V lost 6 bases, and 9 bases had no gene match. The CDR3 is made up of 15 amino acids. In nucleotides, the CDR3 is TGTGCCAGTAGCGAAGACAGGGGAGGACATCAGCCCCAGCATTTT. This translates into CASSEDRGGHQPQHF.

The chain combines TRBV19 with TRBJ1-2; 8 bases are shared with TRBD1. The length of the CDR3 is 14 residues. Unmatched junction bases numbered 5, after V lost 4 bases and J lost 4 bases. Germline loops: CDR1 LNHDA, CDR2 SQIVND (reference sequence). The CDR3 nucleotides read TGTGCCAGTAGTAGGCTCGGGACAGGCTATGGCTACACCTTC. Protein product: CASSRLGTGYGYTF.

The gene calls are TRBV30 and TRBJ2-7, with TRBD1 identical over 9 bases. CDR1 is GTSNPN and CDR2 is SVGIG in the germline V gene (reference sequence). CDR3 length: 13 residues. J lost 3 bases, V lost 2 bases, and 2 bases had no gene match. As DNA, the CDR3 is TGTGCCTGGAGTAGGGACAGGGACTACGAGCAGTACTTC. Translated: CAWSRDRDYEQYF.